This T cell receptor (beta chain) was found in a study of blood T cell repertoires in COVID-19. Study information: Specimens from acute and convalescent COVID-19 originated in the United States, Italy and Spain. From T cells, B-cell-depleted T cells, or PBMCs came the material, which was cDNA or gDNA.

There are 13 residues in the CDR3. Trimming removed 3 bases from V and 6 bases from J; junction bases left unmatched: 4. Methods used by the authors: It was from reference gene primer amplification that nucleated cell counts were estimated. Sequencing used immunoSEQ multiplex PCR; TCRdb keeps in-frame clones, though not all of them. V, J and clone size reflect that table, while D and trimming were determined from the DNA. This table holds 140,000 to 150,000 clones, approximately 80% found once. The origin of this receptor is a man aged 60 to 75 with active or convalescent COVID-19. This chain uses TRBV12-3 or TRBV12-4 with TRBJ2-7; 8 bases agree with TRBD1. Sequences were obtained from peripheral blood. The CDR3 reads CASSFGRGPEQYV. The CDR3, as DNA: TGTGCCAGCAGTTTTGGCAGGGGGCCCGAGCAGTACGTC.